This passage covers 30 T cell receptor beta chains from one sample sequenced in a study of cytomegalovirus exposure and HLA in healthy donors. Primers included in the PCR were 60 Vbeta and 13 Jbeta primers. Libraries were prepared by immunoSEQ multiplex PCR; TCRdb keeps only in-frame clonotypes and omits some of them. This sample carries more than 75,000 clones, approximately 69% of them seen once, and the ten largest clones take over 7.5%. Sequencing used PBMCs. Receptor source: a man aged 40-50 years in good health and CMV-seropositive.

The CDR3 coding sequence is TGTGCCAGCAGCGTAGGCCTCTCGGGAGGGAGCACAGATACGCAGTATTTT. Protein: CASSVGLSGGSTDTQYF. The chain uses TRBV9 and TRBJ2-3, with TRBD2 identical over 8 bases. The CDR3 totals 17 residues. The junction had 6 bases not matched to a gene; V was cut back by 0 bases and J by 0 bases. Germline V gives CDR1 SGDLS, CDR2 YYNGEE. The complete variable domain, with remaining parts taken from reference TRBV9 and TRBJ2-3, reads DSGVTQTPKHLITATGQRVTLRCSPRSGDLSVYWYQQSLDQGLQFLIQYYNGEERAKGNILERFSAQQFPDLHSELNLSSLELGDSALYFCASSVGLSGGSTDTQYFGPGTRLTVL.

The J gene is TRBJ2-1, the V gene TRBV9, with D maybe TRBD2 (6 bases). Germline CDR1 is SGDLS and CDR2 is YYNGEE. V shed 0 bases and J shed 5 bases, with 12 bases lying between them. This CDR3 region has 15 residues. The CDR3 DNA reads as TGTGCCAGCAGCGTAGCCGCGGGACCCAACAATGAGCAGTTCTTC. Protein sequence: CASSVAAGPNNEQFF.

This clone was observed a single time. The chain links TRBV28 to TRBJ1-6; 11 bases align to TRBD1. From germline, CDR1 is MDHEN and CDR2 SYDVKM. The CDR3 contains 13 residues. V shed 8 bases and J 9 bases; nucleotides not matched to a gene: 3. The CDR3: CASSGTGGSPLHF. CDR3 coding DNA: TGTGCCAGCTCCGGGACAGGGGGTTCACCCCTCCACTTT. Using reference TRBV28 and TRBJ1-6 for the parts outside the CDR3, the full variable domain is DVKVTQSSRYLVKRTGEKVFLECVQDMDHENMFWYRQDPGLGLRLIYFSYDVKMKEKGDIPEGYSVSREKKERFSLILESASTNQTSMYLCASSGTGGSPLHFGNGTRLTVT.

The CDR3 is CASSLWQGQGAPEQYF. CDR3 bases: TGTGCCAGCAGCTTGTGGCAAGGACAGGGGGCGCCCGAGCAGTACTTC. This chain uses TRBV5-4 with TRBJ2-7; 11 bases fit TRBD1. The CDR3 is made up of 16 amino acids. Per the germline V gene, CDR1 is SGHNT and CDR2 is YYREEE (reference sequence). The V gene end was trimmed by 1 base and the J gene end by 6 bases; junction bases not matched to a gene: 9. The complete variable domain, with remaining parts taken from reference TRBV5-4 and TRBJ2-7, reads ETGVTQSPTHLIKTRGQQVTLRCSSQSGHNTVSWYQQALGQGPQFIFQYYREEENGRGNFPPRFSGLQFPNYSSELNVNALELDDSALYLCASSLWQGQGAPEQYFGPGTRLTVT.

This clone occurred once. J is TRBJ2-2 and V is TRBV9, with a tentative D call TRBD1 (5 bases). Germline V CDR1 and CDR2: SGDLS, YYNGEE. The CDR3 is 15 amino acids. Trimming took off 0 bases at V and 4 bases at J, with 10 bases between the two ends. The CDR3 DNA reads as TGTGCCAGCAGCGTAGAAGGGGCGGTCACCGGGGAGCTGTTTTTT. Translation gives CASSVEGAVTGELFF.

V is TRBV5-4 and J is TRBJ2-5, with 8 bases lining up with TRBD1. The germline V gene encodes CDR1 SGHNT and CDR2 YYREEE (reference sequence). V dropped 4 bases and J dropped 7; count of bases not matched to a gene: 6. The CDR3 contains 13 residues. The CDR3 reads CASSKDRGGTQYF. CDR3 in DNA: TGTGCCAGCAGCAAAGACAGGGGCGGGACCCAGTACTTC.

The chain joins TRBV30 to TRBJ2-1; 8 bases align to TRBD2. Per germline, CDR1 GTSNPN and CDR2 SVGIG (reference sequence). Trimming took 5 bases from V and 7 from J; bases not matched to a gene: 10. This CDR3 is 14 amino acids long. Here the CDR3 reads CAWEISGRGNEQFF. The CDR3 DNA reads as TGTGCCTGGGAAATCAGCGGGAGAGGGAATGAGCAGTTCTTC.

The chain combines TRBV6-1 with TRBJ1-1; 7 bases are a match to TRBD1. The CDR3 has 18 residues. Germline lookup yields CDR1 MNHNS and CDR2 SASEGT. J was trimmed by 4 bases and V by 3 bases; bases with no gene match: 17. The CDR3 reads CASSEFGDRAFQGTEAFF. The CDR3 DNA reads as TGTGCCAGCAGTGAGTTTGGAGACAGGGCCTTCCAGGGCACTGAAGCTTTCTTT.

This clone was detected only a few times. The rearrangement links TRBV30 to TRBJ2-7; maybe TRBD2 (5 bases). V was clipped by 0 bases and J by 0 bases, with 21 bases between them. The germline CDR1 and CDR2 sequences are GTSNPN and SVGIG (reference sequence). CDR3 size: 18 residues. In DNA form, the CDR3 reads TGTGCCTGGAGTGTATTAGGGCGGCGGACTGGACTCTCCTACGAGCAGTACTTC. As protein: CAWSVLGRRTGLSYEQYF.

This clone has a single count. The chain is built from TRBV30 and TRBJ2-7; the D is unclear. V was clipped by 3 bases and J by 1 base, with 7 bases between them. The CDR3 loop spans 12 amino acids. Germline V gives CDR1 GTSNPN, CDR2 SVGIG (reference sequence). CDR3: CAWSQESYEQYF. The CDR3 DNA sequence: TGTGCCTGGAGCCAGGAATCCTACGAGCAGTACTTC.

The chain combines TRBV5-1 with TRBJ1-2; the match to TRBD1 covers 9 bases. Germline loops: CDR1 SGHRS, CDR2 YFSETQ. The CDR3 runs to 14 residues. V shed 4 bases, J shed 8 bases, and the junction held 9 bases outside the gene matches. The CDR3, as DNA: TGCGCCAGCAGCCCACCGGGACAGGGTTACGGCTACACCTTC. It encodes CASSPPGQGYGYTF.

The rearrangement uses TRBV6-1 and TRBJ2-7, with D uncertain. Germline CDR1 reads MNHNS; CDR2 reads SASEGT. Trimming removed 7 bases from V and 5 bases from J, with 12 bases in between. The CDR3 consists of 12 residues. The CDR3 bases are TGTGCCAGCACCTCGAATGGCCACGAGCAGTACTTC. This sequence encodes CASTSNGHEQYF.

The rearrangement uses TRBV6-5 and TRBJ2-7; 8 nucleotides align to TRBD1. Trimming cost V 6 bases and J 0 bases; bases outside gene matches: 7. Germline V gives CDR1 MNHEY, CDR2 SVGAGI. This CDR3 contains 15 residues. The CDR3 here is CASRRGQGSSYEQYF. CDR3 coding DNA: TGTGCCAGCAGACGCGGACAGGGATCCTCCTACGAGCAGTACTTC.

The sample holds one count of this clone. The chain recombines TRBV2 with TRBJ1-5, with 7 bases matching TRBD1. Per the germline V gene, CDR1 is SNHLY and CDR2 is FYNNEI. The CDR3 is 16 residues long. Trimming took 2 bases from V and 4 from J; bases not matched to a gene: 8. DNA for the CDR3: TGTGCCAGCAGTGAAATGAGGACAGGCCCAAATCAGCCCCAGCATTTT. Amino acids: CASSEMRTGPNQPQHF.

This sequence joins TRBV6-6 and TRBJ2-7; 9 bases align to TRBD1. The CDR3 runs to 14 residues. The trim removed 8 bases at V and 4 bases at J, leaving 9 bases unmatched. The V gene's germline CDR1 is MNHNY and CDR2 SVGAGI (reference sequence). The CDR3 region has the DNA TGTGCCAGCCGGGCAGGACAGGGGATGTACGAGCAGTACTTC. As protein: CASRAGQGMYEQYF.

This clone was seen once. The rearrangement links TRBV28 to TRBJ1-2, with TRBD1 matching 9 bases. Germline assignment: CDR1 MDHEN and CDR2 SYDVKM. V lost 8 bases and J lost 6; bases outside the gene matches: 4. The CDR3 consists of 12 residues. DNA for the CDR3: TGTGCCAGCGTAGGGACAGGGAATGGCTACACCTTC. Amino acid sequence: CASVGTGNGYTF.

This clone turned up a few times. The rearrangement uses TRBV4-3 and TRBJ1-5; 7 nucleotides match TRBD1. V lost 0 bases to trimming and J lost 7 bases; unmatched junction nucleotides: 6. Germline V gene sequence: CDR1 LGHNA, CDR2 YSLEER. The CDR3 extends over 15 amino acids. The CDR3 coding sequence is TGCGCCAGCAGCCAAGATATCCAGGGGGGCCAGCCCCAGCATTTT. Translation gives CASSQDIQGGQPQHF.

The V call is TRBV7-8, the J call TRBJ1-2; D unclear. V was cut by 5 bases and J by 3 bases, with 10 bases left in between. Germline V lookup: CDR1 SGHVS, CDR2 FQNEAQ. The CDR3 runs to 13 residues. The CDR3: CASSLITDYGYTF. Written as DNA, the CDR3 is TGTGCCAGCAGCCTTATTACAGACTATGGCTACACCTTC.

This chain links TRBV7-6 with TRBJ2-2, with 7 bases aligning to TRBD1. There are 15 residues in the CDR3. Trimming at V came to 5 bases and at J to 6 bases, leaving 9 bases not matched to a gene. The germline gives CDR1 SGHVS, CDR2 FNYEAQ. CDR3 sequence reads: CASSPPDRAPGELFF. The CDR3 bases are TGTGCCAGCAGCCCGCCCGACAGGGCCCCCGGGGAGCTGTTTTTT. The full variable domain, in which reference TRBV7-6 and TRBJ2-2 provide the parts outside the CDR3, is GAGVSQSPRYKVTKRGQDVALRCDPISGHVSLYWYRQALGQGPEFLTYFNYEAQQDKSGLPNDRFSAERPEGSISTLTIQRTEQRDSAMYRCASSPPDRAPGELFFGEGSRLTVL.

The gene calls are TRBV9 and TRBJ2-2; TRBD2 matches 8 bases. After removal of 3 bases from V and 1 base from J, the junction contained 8 bases not matched to a gene. Germline-derived CDR1 and CDR2 are SGDLS and YYNGEE. The CDR3 loop spans 17 amino acids. The CDR3 nucleotides read TGTGCCAGCAGCGCCGAGGCCGCGGGGGGGAACACCGGGGAGCTGTTTTTT. It specifies CASSAEAAGGNTGELFF.

This clone came up a few times. V usage is TRBV6-6 and J usage is TRBJ1-2; D is perhaps TRBD1 (5 bases). With 2 bases removed from V and 2 bases from J, the gap between germline ends came to 15 bases. The CDR3 totals 16 residues. Looked up from germline, CDR1 is MNHNY and CDR2 is SVGAGI (reference sequence). CDR3 protein: CASSYGRGAGNYGYTF. The CDR3 bases are TGTGCCAGCAGTTACGGGCGTGGGGCAGGGAACTATGGCTACACCTTC.

J is TRBJ2-2 and V is TRBV7-2; 10 positions match TRBD2. Germline V gene lookup returns CDR1 SGHTA and CDR2 FQGNSA. The CDR3 contains 15 residues. V shed 6 bases, J shed 6 bases, and the junction held 7 bases outside the gene matches. The CDR3 sequence: CASSMGLASAGELFF. The CDR3 bases are TGTGCCAGCAGTATGGGACTAGCGTCAGCCGGGGAGCTGTTTTTT.

V is TRBV7-2 and J is TRBJ2-5, with 9 bases aligning to TRBD1. This CDR3 is 16 amino acids long. In germline, CDR1 is SGHTA, CDR2 FQGNSA. Trimming at V came to 6 bases and at J to 5 bases, leaving 13 bases not matched to a gene. Here the CDR3 reads CASRGGTGQGGETQYF. The CDR3 DNA sequence: TGTGCCAGCAGGGGGGGAACGGGACAGGGTGGGGAGACCCAGTACTTC.

This clone was seen just once. The chain is built from TRBV7-8 and TRBJ2-1; 13 bases are shared with TRBD2. This CDR3 region has 16 residues. CDR1 and CDR2 (germline): SGHVS, FQNEAQ. V lost 8 bases, J lost 8 bases, and 12 bases stayed unmatched. CDR3 nucleotide sequence: TGTGCCAGCCTACCGACTAGCGGGGGGAGATTTGATGAGCAGTTCTTC. As protein: CASLPTSGGRFDEQFF. The full variable domain, its missing parts supplied by reference TRBV7-8 and TRBJ2-1, is GAGVSQSPRYKVAKRGQDVALRCDPISGHVSLFWYQQALGQGPEFLTYFQNEAQLDKSGLPSDRFFAERPEGSVSTLKIQRTQQEDSAVYLCASLPTSGGRFDEQFFGPGTRLTVL.

This sequence joins TRBV19 and TRBJ2-1; 13 nucleotides align to TRBD2. The CDR3 totals 17 residues. Germline lookup yields CDR1 LNHDA and CDR2 SQIVND (reference sequence). V shed 7 bases and J 10 bases; nucleotides not matched to a gene: 16. CDR3 in amino acids: CASTLKILAGGTNEQFF. Here the CDR3 DNA reads TGTGCCAGTACCCTAAAGATACTAGCGGGGGGGACGAACGAGCAGTTCTTC.

CDR3 residues: CAWIKLEKAFF. The CDR3 region has the DNA TGTGCCTGGATAAAACTCGAGAAAGCTTTCTTT. This chain joins TRBV30 and TRBJ1-1; no clear D gene. The CDR3 has 11 amino acids. Germline CDR1 and CDR2: GTSNPN and SVGIG (reference sequence). The V and J ends lost 4 bases and 9 bases respectively, with 12 bases between them. Variable domain in full (rest from reference TRBV30 and TRBJ1-1): SQTIHQWPATLVQPVGSPLSLECTVEGTSNPNLYWYRQAAGRGLQLLFYSVGIGQISSEVPQNLSASRPQDRQFILSSKKLLLSDSGFYLCAWIKLEKAFFGQGTRLTVV.

The chain couples TRBV2 to TRBJ2-3; 13 bases are shared with TRBD2. The CDR3 is 16 amino acids. Trimming removed 6 bases from V and 4 bases from J; junction bases left unmatched: 7. Germline V lookup: CDR1 SNHLY, CDR2 FYNNEI. The CDR3 coding sequence is TGTGCCAGCAGGCGACTAGCGGGAGGCCCCCCAGATACGCAGTATTTT. Its protein product is CASRRLAGGPPDTQYF.

The chain is built from TRBV28 and TRBJ2-7, with 8 bases aligning to TRBD1. Looked up from germline, CDR1 is MDHEN and CDR2 is SYDVKM. Trimming removed 6 bases from V and 2 bases from J; junction bases left unmatched: 12. CDR3 size: 16 residues. CDR3 sequence: CASSRTGTGTAYEQYF. The CDR3 DNA is TGTGCCAGCAGCAGAACCGGGACAGGAACGGCCTACGAGCAGTACTTC.

V gene TRBV7-3 combines with J gene TRBJ2-1; possible D gene TRBD2, 5 bases. This CDR3 comprises 15 residues. The V end lost 5 bases, the J end lost 10 bases, and 21 bases lay between the germline ends. CDR1 SGHTA and CDR2 FQGTGA come from the germline V gene. CDR3 amino acids: CASSPGLVRFNEQFF. CDR3 nucleotides: TGTGCCAGCAGCCCCGGACTGGTAAGATTTAACGAGCAGTTCTTC.

The chain combines TRBV4-1 with TRBJ2-7; possible D gene TRBD2, 5 bases. Germline-derived CDR1 and CDR2 are MGHRA and YSYEKL. This CDR3 has 15 residues. V was cut by 3 bases and J by 3 bases, with 15 bases left in between. This CDR3 is CASSQGESGLYEQYF. The CDR3 DNA follows: TGCGCCAGCAGCCAGGGAGAGTCGGGCCTCTACGAGCAGTACTTC.